The T cell receptor (beta chain) under discussion was sequenced for a study of identical twins. TCRdb fed the 5' RACE reads into MiXCR, producing one record per CDR3 protein. The data show about 300,000 distinct CDR3 sequences, about 12% seen once. Study conclusions and caveats: With beta out-of-frame sequences, excess sharing by twins was weaker.

CDR3 length: 16 amino acids. From germline, CDR1 is SGDLS and CDR2 YYNGEE. V dropped 4 bases and J dropped 1; count of bases not matched to a gene: 6. As to this clonotype: Its antigen is unknown.

This sample also appeared in a second study, on yellow fever vaccine responses in identical twins. As reported in that work: Vaccine-induced T cell responses in twins were reportedly observed to appear partly convergent, partly personalized.

This clonotype originated in a woman younger than 30 in good health. The chain employs TRBV9 and TRBJ2-2, with 8 bases matching TRBD2. Source material: CD8+ T cells sorted from blood. CDR3 bases: TGTGCCAGCAGCCTCCGGGGACTAGAGAACACCGGGGAGCTGTTTTTT. Amino acids: CASSLRGLENTGELFF.